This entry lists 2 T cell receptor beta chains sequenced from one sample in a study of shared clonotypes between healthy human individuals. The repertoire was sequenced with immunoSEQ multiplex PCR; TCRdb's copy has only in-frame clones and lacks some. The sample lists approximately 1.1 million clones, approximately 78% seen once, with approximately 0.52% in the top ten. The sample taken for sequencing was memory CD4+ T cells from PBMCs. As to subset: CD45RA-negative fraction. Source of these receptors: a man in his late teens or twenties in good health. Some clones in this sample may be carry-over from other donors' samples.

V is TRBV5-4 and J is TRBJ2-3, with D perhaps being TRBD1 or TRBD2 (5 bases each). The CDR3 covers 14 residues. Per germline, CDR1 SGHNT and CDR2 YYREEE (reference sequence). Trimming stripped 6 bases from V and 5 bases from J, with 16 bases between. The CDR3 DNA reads TGTGCCAGCAACTCCCGCAGGGCGGGAGATACGCAGTATTTT. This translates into CASNSRRAGDTQYF.

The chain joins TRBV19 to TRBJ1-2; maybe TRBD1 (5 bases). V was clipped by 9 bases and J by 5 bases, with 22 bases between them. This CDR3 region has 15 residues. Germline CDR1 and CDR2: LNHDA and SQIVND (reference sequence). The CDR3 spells CASRVEGVRTYGYTF. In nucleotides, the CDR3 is TGTGCCAGCAGGGTGGAGGGCGTCAGAACGTATGGCTACACCTTC.